Listed here are 19 T cell receptor beta chains from one sample, sequenced in a study of blood T cell repertoires in COVID-19. TCRdb's table, derived via immunoSEQ multiplex PCR, lists solely in-frame clones and lacks some. The sample holds approximately 170,000 clones, about 83% seen once. The sample consisted of peripheral blood. These receptors were taken from a man aged 40-49 years who had recovered from COVID-19.

The chain employs TRBV9 and TRBJ2-3; 7 bases align to TRBD2. V dropped 5 bases and J dropped 0; count of bases not matched to a gene: 9. Germline CDR1 reads SGDLS; CDR2 reads YYNGEE. The CDR3 is 16 amino acids. The CDR3 DNA reads TGTGCCAGCAGTCGCCGACTAGCCGCTAGCACAGATACGCAGTATTTT. Its translation: CASSRRLAASTDTQYF.

The chain couples TRBV29-1 to TRBJ2-7; D uncertain. Trimming shortened V by 0 bases and J by 3 bases, and 9 bases separated the two germline ends. Germline V CDR1 and CDR2: SQVTM, ANQGSEA. This CDR3 contains 13 residues. CDR3 DNA: TGCAGCGTTGAAGAGGAGTTAGGCTACGAGCAGTACTTC. It codes for CSVEEELGYEQYF.

The J gene is TRBJ2-7, the V gene TRBV11-2; the D gene is possibly TRBD1 (7 bases). The CDR3 is 13 residues long. Germline V lookup: CDR1 SGHAT, CDR2 FQNNGV. V was trimmed by 5 bases and J by 4 bases, leaving 12 bases between them. CDR3 loop: CASSPGGLYEQYF. The CDR3 DNA sequence: TGTGCCAGCAGCCCAGGGGGGTTGTACGAGCAGTACTTC.

V usage is TRBV19 and J usage is TRBJ1-5, with 9 bases that match TRBD1. Germline V gene sequence: CDR1 LNHDA, CDR2 SQIVND (reference sequence). CDR3 length equals 14 residues. Trimming removed 4 bases from V and 4 bases from J; junction bases left unmatched: 2. CDR3 loop: CASSTGQGNQPQHF. The CDR3 nucleotides read TGTGCCAGTAGTACAGGACAGGGGAATCAGCCCCAGCATTTT.

V and J are TRBV11-2 and TRBJ2-7, with TRBD2 matching over 12 bases. The length of the CDR3 is 14 residues. In germline, CDR1 is SGHAT, CDR2 FQNNGV. V lost 7 bases and J lost 1; bases outside the gene matches: 2. The CDR3 DNA sequence: TGTGCCAGCAACCTAGCGGGGGGGTCCTACGAGCAGTACTTC. It translates to CASNLAGGSYEQYF.

The chain employs TRBV7-9 and TRBJ2-3; D may be TRBD1 (6 bases). CDR1 and CDR2 from the germline V gene are SEHNR and FQNEAQ (reference sequence). The CDR3 totals 14 residues. The ends were cut back, 3 bases at V and 4 bases at J, with 11 bases in the middle. The CDR3 spells CASSFLGAADTQYF. The CDR3 coding sequence is TGTGCCAGCAGCTTTCTGGGGGCAGCAGATACGCAGTATTTT.

J is TRBJ2-1 and V is TRBV2, with 9 nucleotides matching TRBD2. After removal of 8 bases from V and 8 bases from J, the junction contained 13 bases not matched to a gene. Germline V gene data show CDR1 as SNHLY and CDR2 as FYNNEI. The CDR3 spans 15 residues. The CDR3 DNA sequence: TGTGCCAGCGCCCGGGGGCGGGGGGGCTTGGATGAGCAGTTCTTC. This codes for CASARGRGGLDEQFF. The full variable domain, its missing parts supplied by reference TRBV2 and TRBJ2-1, is EPEVTQTPSHQVTQMGQEVILRCVPISNHLYFYWYRQILGQKVEFLVSFYNNEISEKSEIFDDQFSVERPDGSNFTLKIRSTKLEDSAMYFCASARGRGGLDEQFFGPGTRLTVL.

The chain couples TRBV7-2 to TRBJ2-3; TRBD2 aligns across 7 bases. Per germline, CDR1 SGHTA and CDR2 FQGNSA. The CDR3 is 14 residues long. V gave up 5 bases and J gave up 4 bases; unmatched junction bases: 6. In nucleotides, the CDR3 is TGTGCCAGCAGCCCAGAGGGAGGGCCAGATACGCAGTATTTT. Its protein is CASSPEGGPDTQYF. The variable domain in full, completed from reference TRBV7-2 and TRBJ2-3, reads GAGVSQSPSNKVTEKGKDVELRCDPISGHTALYWYRQSLGQGLEFLIYFQGNSAPDKSGLPSDRFSAERTGGSVSTLTIQRTQQEDSAVYLCASSPEGGPDTQYFGPGTRLTVL.

As regards this clone: The sample carries other DNA sequences with the same CDR3. This chain uses TRBV9 with TRBJ2-7; D is perhaps TRBD2 (6 bases). V lost 0 bases, J lost 1 base, and 8 bases lay in between. CDR3 size: 14 residues. Germline V gene lookup returns CDR1 SGDLS and CDR2 YYNGEE. The CDR3 sequence: CASSVGGDSYEQYF. DNA of the CDR3: TGTGCCAGCAGCGTAGGGGGGGATTCCTACGAGCAGTACTTC.

CDR3 region: CASSQDSTGGYNEQFF. Here the CDR3 DNA reads TGTGCCAGCAGCCAAGATTCGACGGGGGGTTACAATGAGCAGTTCTTC. The chain recombines TRBV3-1 (or the pseudogene TRBV3-2) with TRBJ2-1; 7 nucleotides agree with TRBD2. With V trimmed by 0 bases and J by 4 bases, 6 bases remained unmatched. There are 16 residues in the CDR3. CDR1 is LGHDT, CDR2 YNNKEL, per germline (reference sequence).

The chain joins TRBV6-5 to TRBJ1-2; 10 bases are a match to TRBD1. Germline trimming cut 5 bases from V and 7 bases from J; bases unmatched to any gene: 7. Germline CDR1 is MNHEY and CDR2 is SVGAGI. The CDR3 has 14 residues. CDR3 residues: CASSPTGTGVGYTF. The CDR3 coding sequence is TGTGCCAGCAGTCCGACCGGGACAGGGGTTGGCTACACCTTC.

This clone was picked up one time. The rearrangement links TRBV27 to TRBJ2-1, with D tentatively TRBD1 (5 bases). The CDR3 totals 13 residues. V lost 5 bases to trimming and J lost 4 bases, with 9 bases between them. CDR1 is MNHEY and CDR2 is SMNVEV in the germline V gene (reference sequence). In nucleotides, the CDR3 is TGTGCCAGCAGTGTCGACAGTTACAATGAGCAGTTCTTC. Amino acid sequence: CASSVDSYNEQFF.

The rearrangement joins TRBV27 to TRBJ2-1; 9 nucleotides match TRBD2. V trimming: 8 bases; J trimming: 9 bases; junction bases outside the gene matches: 5. CDR1 is MNHEY, CDR2 SMNVEV, per germline (reference sequence). This CDR3 contains 12 residues. This CDR3 is CASGTSFSEQFF. The CDR3 DNA sequence: TGTGCCAGCGGGACTAGCTTTAGTGAGCAGTTCTTC.

The chain links TRBV2 to TRBJ2-1, with D possibly TRBD1 on 5 matching bases. CDR1 SNHLY and CDR2 FYNNEI come from the germline V gene. The ends were cut back, 11 bases at V and 3 bases at J, with 14 bases in the middle. This CDR3 contains 13 residues. The CDR3 sequence: CAGKGLDYNEQFF. The CDR3 region has the DNA TGTGCCGGGAAGGGGCTTGACTACAATGAGCAGTTCTTC.

The rearrangement links TRBV2 to TRBJ2-2; tentative D call: TRBD2 (5 bases). V was cut by 4 bases and J by 8 bases, with 8 bases left in between. The CDR3 runs to 12 residues. Per the germline V gene, CDR1 is SNHLY and CDR2 is FYNNEI. CDR3 protein: CASSGRVGELFF. The DNA for the CDR3 is TGTGCCAGCAGTGGGCGGGTGGGGGAGCTGTTTTTT.

This clone showed up just a few times. The chain has TRBV12-3 or TRBV12-4 and TRBJ1-6; D is unresolved. The CDR3 has 13 residues. V gave up 2 bases and J gave up 10 bases, with 9 bases separating them. CDR3 protein: CASSLIRGSPLHF. CDR3 coding DNA: TGTGCCAGCAGTTTAATCCGAGGCTCACCCCTCCACTTT.

This clone appeared a few times. This chain uses TRBV6-2 or TRBV6-3 with TRBJ2-2, with 10 bases matching TRBD2. Per germline, CDR1 MNHEY and CDR2 SVGEGT. The trim removed 5 bases at V and 6 bases at J, leaving 6 bases unmatched. The CDR3 loop spans 15 amino acids. CDR3 DNA: TGTGCCAGCAGTCTAGCGGGGGCCAGGGCCGGGGAGCTGTTTTTT. Protein sequence: CASSLAGARAGELFF.

This chain uses TRBV15 with TRBJ2-5; 8 bases match TRBD2. V was clipped by 4 bases and J by 5 bases; unmatched bases: 12. The CDR3 is 16 amino acids. Germline V gene data show CDR1 as LNHNV and CDR2 as YYDKDF (reference sequence). CDR3 region: CATSKGLGDGIETQYF. As DNA, the CDR3 is TGTGCCACCAGCAAGGGACTAGGGGACGGTATCGAGACCCAGTACTTC.

There are a few counts of this clone. V and J are TRBV5-6 and TRBJ2-7; D not certain. Germline V gene lookup returns CDR1 SGHDT and CDR2 YYEEEE. The ends were cut back, 5 bases at V and 7 bases at J, with 13 bases in the middle. The CDR3 is 12 residues long. CDR3 DNA sequence: TGTGCCAGCAGAACCCGATCGCGAGAGCAGTACTTC. It yields the protein CASRTRSREQYF.